The sequence of this TCR beta chain was determined in a study of OX40 agonist ivuxolimab in advanced cancers. The CDR3 runs 13 residues. Germline loops: CDR1 SGHAT, CDR2 FQNNGV. Trimming at V came to 3 bases and at J to 5 bases, leaving 3 bases not matched to a gene. Repertoires were generated with immunoSEQ multiplex PCR, while TCRdb's copy carries only in-frame clones and drops some. The sample yields about 69,000 clones, 90% seen once. This TCR was sampled from an adult with an advanced solid tumor such as melanoma, head and neck, liver or kidney cancer. V gene TRBV11-2 combines with J gene TRBJ1-2, with 7 bases matching TRBD1. The sample here was CD4+ or CD8+ T cells sorted from blood, taken in a trial of the OX40 agonist ivuxolimab. In DNA, the CDR3 is TGTGCCAGCAGCTTTGCCAGGGGGTATGGCTACACCTTC. Translated, it gives CASSFARGYGYTF.